The 8 T cell receptor beta chains given below trace back to one sample, sequenced in a study of blood T cells in healthy people across ages (dated by TCRdb to the mid-2010s). The library came from 5' RACE. Sequencing used an Illumina HiSeq 2500. A second roughly 6 to 11 cycle PCR used a sample-barcoded 5' primer and a J-beta primer mix. Through fastp at Q25 and MiXCR, TCRdb rebuilt clones from the public reads, retaining in-frame beta chains. Every distinct CDR3 protein forms one entry, paired with its most common genes and DNA. The sample table holds 800,000 to 950,000 distinct CDR3 sequences, of which under 35% were seen once. Roughly 10% of the sample goes to the ten largest clones. Separately, the same data were catalogued under a study of T cells of mothers and their children.

Material for sequencing was blood. These receptors originate from a woman aged 40 to 55 in good health.

The chain has TRBV7-2 and TRBJ2-5; D possibly matches TRBD1 or TRBD2 (7 bases each). V was clipped by 4 bases and J by 2 bases, with 26 bases between them. The CDR3 contains 19 residues. Germline loops: CDR1 SGHTA, CDR2 FQGNSA. The CDR3 sequence: CASSYPLGGTAEMQETQYF. The CDR3 DNA reads as TGTGCCAGCAGCTACCCCTTGGGGGGGACAGCGGAAATGCAAGAGACCCAGTACTTC.

For this clonotype: Lacking the conserved final phenylalanine or tryptophan, this CDR3 likely reflects a read error. This chain connects TRBV7-2 to TRBJ2-5; possibly TRBD1 or TRBD2 for D (5 bases each). V lost 7 bases and J lost 5, with 20 bases in between. The germline V gene has CDR1 SGHTA and CDR2 FQGNSA. This CDR3 region has 15 residues. The CDR3 sequence: CASNWDRASHETQYV. Written as DNA, the CDR3 is TGTGCCAGCAACTGGGACCGGGCCTCGCACGAGACCCAGTACGTC.

This clonotype appeared many times. V usage is TRBV2 and J usage is TRBJ2-4, with D possibly being TRBD1 (5 bases). This CDR3 is built from 16 residues. CDR1 SNHLY and CDR2 FYNNEI come from the germline V gene. Trimming shortened V by 5 bases and J by 1 base, and 15 bases separated the two germline ends. Here the CDR3 reads CASSPQGMKAKNIQYF. In nucleotides, the CDR3 is TGTGCCAGCAGTCCTCAGGGAATGAAGGCCAAAAACATTCAGTACTTC.

The table lists this clonotype with a few counts. The chain has TRBV13 and TRBJ2-7; maybe TRBD2 (7 bases). Germline V gene data show CDR1 as PRHDT and CDR2 as FYEKMQ (reference sequence). The CDR3 is 17 residues long. Trimming stripped 2 bases from V and 6 bases from J, with 23 bases between. CDR3 loop: CASSLRGGGSRPLEQYF. The DNA of the CDR3 is TGTGCCAGCAGCTTAAGGGGGGGAGGCAGCCGACCGCTCGAGCAGTACTTC.

This chain uses TRBV3-1 with TRBJ2-1, with unresolved D. V dropped 0 bases and J dropped 8 bases, with 14 bases sitting between them. The CDR3 has 15 amino acids. Per germline, CDR1 LGHDT and CDR2 YNNKEL (reference sequence). The CDR3 nucleotides are TGTGCCAGCAGCCAAGATTTACGGCGCGACGATGAGCAGTTCTTC. Translated: CASSQDLRRDDEQFF.

This clonotype showed up just a few times. V and J are TRBV28 and TRBJ2-7, with a weak D call TRBD1 (6 bases). Trimming removed 3 bases at V and 3 bases at J, with 15 bases between. Germline assignment: CDR1 MDHEN and CDR2 SYDVKM. CDR3 size: 15 residues. The CDR3 nucleotides read TGTGCCAGCAGTTTCGGGATCGGACAGAACTACGAGCAGTACTTC. Protein product: CASSFGIGQNYEQYF.

This clonotype appeared a few times. This chain connects TRBV29-1 to TRBJ2-5, with a weak D call TRBD2 (6 bases). Looked up from germline, CDR1 is SQVTM and CDR2 is ANQGSEA. The CDR3 sequence is 12 residues long. V dropped 1 base and J dropped 3 bases, with 6 bases sitting between them. CDR3 DNA sequence: TGCAGCGTTGAAGGGGGGGAAGAGACCCAGTACTTC. Protein product: CSVEGGEETQYF.

This clonotype was counted a few times. At one end the junction does not follow the germline gene, possibly because of a read error. The rearrangement links TRBV18 to TRBJ2-7, with unresolved D. Germline lookup yields CDR1 KGHSH and CDR2 LQKENI. The CDR3 is made up of 12 amino acids. CDR3 in DNA: TGTGCCGGCTCACCCACTCGCTACGAGCAGTACTTC. Translating gives CAGSPTRYEQYF.